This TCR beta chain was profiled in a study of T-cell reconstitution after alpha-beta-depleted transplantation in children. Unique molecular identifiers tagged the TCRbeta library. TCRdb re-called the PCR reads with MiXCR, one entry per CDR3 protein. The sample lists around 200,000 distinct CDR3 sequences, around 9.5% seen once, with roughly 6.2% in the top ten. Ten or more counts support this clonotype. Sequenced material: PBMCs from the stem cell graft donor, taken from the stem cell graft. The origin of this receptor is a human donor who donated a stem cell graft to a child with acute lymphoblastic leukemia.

CDR3 amino acids: CATASNEKLFF. CDR3 coding DNA: TGTGCCACGGCCTCTAATGAAAAACTGTTTTTT. The chain is built from TRBV6-5 and TRBJ1-4; D not resolved. CDR3 length equals 11 residues. Germline V lookup: CDR1 MNHEY, CDR2 SVGAGI. Trimming removed 10 bases from V and 3 bases from J, with 6 bases in between.